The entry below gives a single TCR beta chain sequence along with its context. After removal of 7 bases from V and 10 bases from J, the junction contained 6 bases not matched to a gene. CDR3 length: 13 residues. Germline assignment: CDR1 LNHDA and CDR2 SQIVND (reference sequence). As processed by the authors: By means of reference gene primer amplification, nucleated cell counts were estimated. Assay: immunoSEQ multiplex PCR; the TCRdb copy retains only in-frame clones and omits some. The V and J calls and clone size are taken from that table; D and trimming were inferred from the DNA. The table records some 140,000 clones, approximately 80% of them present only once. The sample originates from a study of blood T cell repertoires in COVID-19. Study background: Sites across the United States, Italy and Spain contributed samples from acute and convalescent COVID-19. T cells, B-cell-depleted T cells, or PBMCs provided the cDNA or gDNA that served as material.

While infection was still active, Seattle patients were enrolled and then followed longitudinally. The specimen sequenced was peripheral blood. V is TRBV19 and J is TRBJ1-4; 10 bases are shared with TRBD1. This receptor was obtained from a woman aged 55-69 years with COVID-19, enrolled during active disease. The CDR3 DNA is TGTGCCAGTACCGACAGGGGGCACGGAAAACTGTTTTTT. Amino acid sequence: CASTDRGHGKLFF. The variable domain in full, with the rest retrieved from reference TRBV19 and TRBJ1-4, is DGGITQSPKYLFRKEGQNVTLSCEQNLNHDAMYWYRQDPGQGLRLIYYSQIVNDFQKGDIAEGYSVSREKKESFPLTVTSAQKNPTAFYLCASTDRGHGKLFFGSGTQLSVL.